This is a list of T cell receptor beta chains from one sample in a study of OX40 agonist ivuxolimab in advanced cancers. Assay used: immunoSEQ multiplex PCR; TCRdb lists only in-frame clones, some missing. The sample lists roughly 70,000 clones; roughly 85% were seen once. This specimen was CD4+ or CD8+ T cells sorted from blood, taken in a trial of the OX40 agonist ivuxolimab. These receptors were taken from an adult with an advanced solid tumor such as melanoma, head and neck, liver or kidney cancer. Both conserved end residues are part of each CDR3. Each record gives: D gene, J gene, clone size, V gene, CDR3 DNA, CDR3 protein. D genes are given only for firm matches. Some rows have no size entry. The others give once, few or many, or a class for an expanded clone.

-,TRBJ1-1,once,TRBV2,TGTGCCAGCAGACAGGTTAGCACTGAAGCTTTCTTT,CASRQVSTEAFF
-,TRBJ2-7,few,TRBV6-5,TGTGCCAGCAAGGGGTCCTACGAGCAGTACTTC,CASKGSYEQYF
TRBD2,TRBJ2-2,-,TRBV18,TGTGCCAGCTCACGACTAGCTAAGGGTTCCGGGGAGCTGTTTTTT,CASSRLAKGSGELFF
-,TRBJ2-7,-,TRBV7-2,TGTGCCAGCAGCTCGTTCAGCTCCTACGAGCAGTACTTC,CASSSFSSYEQYF
-,TRBJ2-5,-,TRBV5-4,TGTGCCAGCAGCTTTGGTGGAGGTGCGGGGCAAGAGACCCAGTACTTC,CASSFGGGAGQETQYF
TRBD1,TRBJ2-5,-,TRBV6-5,TGTGCCAGCGGTCGACAGGGCGCGGAGACCCAGTACTTC,CASGRQGAETQYF
-,TRBJ2-3,-,TRBV5-5,TGTGCCAGCAGCGTGGGGGGCACAGATACGCAGTATTTT,CASSVGGTDTQYF
TRBD1,TRBJ2-5,once,TRBV5-1,TGCGCCAGCAGCTTCACAGGGGGTCAAGAGACCCAGTACTTC,CASSFTGGQETQYF
TRBD2,TRBJ2-1,-,TRBV10-3,TGTGCCATCGATAGCGGGCTAGACAATGAGCAGTTCTTC,CAIDSGLDNEQFF
-,TRBJ2-1,-,TRBV19,TGTGCCAGTAGGAGAGAAGACATCCTCTCCTACAATGAGCAGTTCTTC,CASRREDILSYNEQFF
-,TRBJ1-1,-,TRBV6-5,TGTGCCAGCAGTTACTCGGGACGGTTGAACACTGAAGCTTTCTTT,CASSYSGRLNTEAFF
-,TRBJ1-5,-,TRBV7-6,TGTGCCAGCAGCCTGCGTGGAGGGCAGGGCTTAGATCAGCCCCAGCATTTT,CASSLRGGQGLDQPQHF
-,TRBJ1-2,-,TRBV7-2,TGTGCCAGCAGCTTAGGCAGTCTGGGCTACACCTTC,CASSLGSLGYTF
-,TRBJ2-3,-,TRBV14,TGTGCCAGCAGCCCGACCCTCCCAGGGGCGCAGTATTTT,CASSPTLPGAQYF
TRBD1,TRBJ2-5,-,TRBV10-1,TGCGCCAGCAGTGAGGGGACAGATGGAGAGACCCAGTACTTC,CASSEGTDGETQYF
TRBD2,TRBJ2-2,once,TRBV7-9,TGTGCCAGCAGCCGGCCGGGACTAGCGGGAGCCGGGGAGCTGTTTTTT,CASSRPGLAGAGELFF
-,TRBJ2-1,-,TRBV10-3,TGTGCCATCAGTCCGACTAGTAATGAGCAGTTCTTC,CAISPTSNEQFF
-,TRBJ2-4,-,TRBV10-1,TGCGCCAGCAGTGACACCGTCTCGGAAAACATTCAGTACTTC,CASSDTVSENIQYF
TRBD1,TRBJ2-3,-,TRBV9,TGTGCCAGCAGCGTTACCGGGACAGCCACAGATACGCAGTATTTT,CASSVTGTATDTQYF
-,TRBJ2-3,once,TRBV6-5,TGTGCCAGCAGTTACTCGCCTGCCCCCACAGATACGCAGTATTTT,CASSYSPAPTDTQYF